This T cell receptor (beta chain) is drawn from a study of T-cell reconstitution after alpha-beta-depleted transplantation in children (dated by TCRdb to about 2016). With respect to the entire study: The study quantitatively tracked T-cell immune reconstitution after TCRalphabeta/CD19-depleted allogeneic hematopoietic cell transplantation in children using TCR repertoire profiling.

Remarks on this clonotype: The specificity of this receptor is unknown. Base qualities were left out, and no much larger clone turns up one base away.

Ends trimmed: V by 7 bases, J by 3 bases; bases unmatched to a gene: 9. The CDR1 and CDR2 encoded by the germline V gene are MNHNS and SASEGT. Taken from cysteine to phenylalanine, the CDR3 has 16 residues. Here the CDR3 DNA is all that survives: 48 bases in frame from base 1. The protocol used for the library was PCR. Sequencer: Illumina HiSeq 2500. TCR libraries were prepared with molecular barcoding, using unique molecular identifiers to normalize TCRbeta repertoire quantification. The public sequencing data were trimmed at Q25 with fastp and processed into clonotypes with MiXCR by TCRdb, which kept only in-frame beta chains. Rows with one shared CDR3 protein collapse into an entry with the most common genes and DNA. In all, the sample holds hundreds of thousands of distinct CDR3 sequences, and approximately 14% of those were seen once. Around 0.79% of the sample comes from the top ten. Taken with the paper, the label for treatment or condition translates to: allogeneic hematopoietic cell transplantation with graft depleted of TCRalphabeta T cells and CD19 B cells. TCRalphabeta/CD19-depleted allogeneic hematopoietic cell grafts were given to the transplant recipients, all of whom were children.

What the research found in general, with its limitations: In some patients, high TCRbeta diversity at day 60 was attributed to recipient T cells and intrathymic progenitors that had survived conditioning. Hyperexpanded clone frequencies declined over subsequent months; after one year, T-cell counts and TCRbeta diversity were mostly attributed to newly produced T cells. Apparently early alphabetaT-cell count recovery about two months after transplant reportedly relied on only several hundred rapidly expanded clones derived from non-depleted graft cells.

The sequencing here drew on PBMCs, taken before TCRalphabeta/CD19-depleted stem cell transplant. This sequence was found in a girl aged 2-10 years with congenital amegakaryocytic thrombocytopenia, due to receive a stem cell transplant. This chain joins TRBV6-1 to TRBJ1-2; 12 nucleotides in the junction match TRBD1. The CDR3: CASTTNRDRGHYGYTF. In nucleotide form, the sequence is TGTGCCAGCACTACAAACCGGGACAGGGGGCACTATGGCTACACCTTC.